Below are 26 T cell receptor beta chains sequenced from a single sample in a study of T cell responses to AZD1222 COVID-19 vaccine. Profiled with immunoSEQ multiplex PCR; TCRdb holds only in-frame clones, not every one. The sample yields 150,000 or so clones, roughly nine tenths seen once. The sequences come from peripheral blood, collected on day 0 of AZD1222 vaccination. Receptors were obtained from an adult in good health.

The J gene is TRBJ1-2, the V gene TRBV30, with D perhaps TRBD1 (5 bases). The CDR3 has 13 residues. V dropped 3 bases and J dropped 7 bases, with 15 bases sitting between them. Germline assignment: CDR1 GTSNPN and CDR2 SVGIG (reference sequence). For the CDR3, the DNA is TGTGCCTGGAGCCAAGTGGGGCTGGGTGGCTACACCTTC. It yields the protein CAWSQVGLGGYTF.

This chain uses TRBV19 with TRBJ1-6, with D uncertain. Germline CDR1 LNHDA, CDR2 SQIVND (reference sequence). Between the trimmed V and J ends, which lost 8 bases and 5 bases, there was a span of 16 bases. This CDR3 is 15 amino acids long. In DNA form, the CDR3 reads TGTGCCAGTCTTAACGGGGTCGGGGATAATTCACCCCTCCACTTT. This translates into CASLNGVGDNSPLHF.

This rearrangement joins TRBV28 to TRBJ2-7; TRBD1 is a possible D gene (6 bases). Germline V gene data show CDR1 as MDHEN and CDR2 as SYDVKM. The germline V and J ends were trimmed by 8 bases and 7 bases, with 15 bases remaining between them. The CDR3 loop spans 12 amino acids. DNA for the CDR3: TGTGCCAGCGGTGCAGGGGTTGTAGAGCAGTACTTC. It yields the protein CASGAGVVEQYF.

The chain carries TRBV7-8 and TRBJ1-2, with 8 bases lining up with TRBD1. V gave up 1 base and J gave up 8 bases; unmatched junction bases: 9. This CDR3 spans 15 amino acids. Per the germline V gene, CDR1 is SGHVS and CDR2 is FQNEAQ. CDR3 sequence: CASSLGRTGLGGYTF. The CDR3 DNA sequence: TGTGCCAGCAGCTTAGGGAGGACAGGGTTAGGCGGCTACACCTTC.

This clone was found a few times. This chain links TRBV15 with TRBJ2-2; D might be TRBD1 or TRBD2, each matching 5 bases. CDR3 length equals 15 residues. The germline V gene has CDR1 LNHNV and CDR2 YYDKDF (reference sequence). V was shortened by 4 bases and J by 1 base, with 10 bases between the two germline ends. The CDR3 is CATSTGPLNTGELFF. CDR3 nucleotide sequence: TGTGCCACCAGCACGGGACCCTTGAACACCGGGGAGCTGTTTTTT.

The chain's CDR3 is CASSQGFRDRAFQLTGYTF. The CDR3, as DNA: TGCGCCAGCAGCCAAGGTTTCCGGGACAGGGCATTCCAGCTGACTGGCTACACCTTC. This chain uses TRBV4-3 with TRBJ1-2, with 9 bases lining up with TRBD1. The CDR3 spans 19 residues. Germline lookup yields CDR1 LGHNA and CDR2 YSLEER. V was pared by 1 base and J by 7 bases, with 19 bases of the junction left unmatched.

The chain employs TRBV7-2 and TRBJ2-3; 7 bases align to TRBD1. Trimming took 3 bases from V and 0 from J; bases not matched to a gene: 3. The CDR3 sequence is 15 residues long. Germline V gives CDR1 SGHTA, CDR2 FQGNSA. The chain's CDR3 is CASSLRQGSTDTQYF. CDR3 in DNA: TGTGCCAGCAGCTTGCGACAGGGTAGCACAGATACGCAGTATTTT. The whole variable domain, remainder taken from reference TRBV7-2 and TRBJ2-3, is GAGVSQSPSNKVTEKGKDVELRCDPISGHTALYWYRQSLGQGLEFLIYFQGNSAPDKSGLPSDRFSAERTGGSVSTLTIQRTQQEDSAVYLCASSLRQGSTDTQYFGPGTRLTVL.

This sequence joins TRBV6-1 and TRBJ2-1; 13 bases map to TRBD2. The junction had 2 bases not matched to a gene; V was cut back by 1 base and J by 8 bases. The CDR3 has 15 amino acids. Germline V gene lookup returns CDR1 MNHNS and CDR2 SASEGT. The CDR3 is CASSEGTSGGHEQFF. The CDR3 coding sequence is TGTGCCAGCAGTGAAGGGACTAGCGGGGGCCATGAGCAGTTCTTC.

The chain has TRBV24-1 and TRBJ2-5; 10 bases fit TRBD1. There are 17 residues in the CDR3. V was clipped by 5 bases and J by 4 bases; unmatched bases: 12. Per the germline V gene, CDR1 is KGHDR and CDR2 is SFDVKD. The CDR3 region has the DNA TGTGCCACCAGTGCCCAAGGACAGGGGGGAGGAAGAGAGACCCAGTACTTC. Its translation is CATSAQGQGGGRETQYF.

The gene calls are TRBV7-9 and TRBJ1-2, with TRBD1 matching 7 bases. The V segment lost 1 base and the J segment 1 base; nucleotides outside the gene matches: 6. CDR1 and CDR2 (germline): SEHNR, FQNEAQ (reference sequence). The CDR3 has 16 amino acids. DNA of the CDR3: TGTGCCAGCAGCTTAGGAGGGGGCCGAATTAACTATGGCTACACCTTC. This codes for CASSLGGGRINYGYTF.

Only a few counts were recorded for this clone. The V gene is TRBV9, the J gene TRBJ2-3, with 8 bases that match TRBD2. Trimming removed 3 bases from V and 3 bases from J; junction bases left unmatched: 9. The CDR3 has 16 residues. CDR1 is SGDLS, CDR2 YYNGEE, per germline. CDR3 sequence reads: CASSATSVGQTDTQYF. The CDR3 DNA sequence: TGTGCCAGCAGCGCGACTAGCGTGGGTCAGACAGATACGCAGTATTTT.

The J gene is TRBJ1-2, the V gene TRBV5-4; perhaps TRBD1 as D (5 bases). The V end lost 6 bases, the J end lost 7 bases, and 13 bases lay between the germline ends. This CDR3 has 12 residues. The germline gives CDR1 SGHNT, CDR2 YYREEE (reference sequence). DNA of the CDR3: TGTGCCAGCACCCCGGGAGGGGTTGGCTACACCTTC. Protein sequence: CASTPGGVGYTF.

This chain joins TRBV27 and TRBJ2-7; 8 bases are a match to TRBD1. Germline CDR1 and CDR2: MNHEY and SMNVEV (reference sequence). The CDR3 is 18 residues long. The V gene end was trimmed by 4 bases and the J gene end by 4 bases; junction bases not matched to a gene: 18. CDR3 bases: TGTGCCAGCAGTTCGAGGACAGGGATCCGTTCGGGCGCTTACGAGCAGTACTTC. It specifies CASSSRTGIRSGAYEQYF.

The chain links TRBV28 to TRBJ1-1; D is undetermined. The CDR3 has 13 amino acids. Germline V gives CDR1 MDHEN, CDR2 SYDVKM. V was shortened by 5 bases and J by 6 bases, with 13 bases between the two germline ends. The CDR3 DNA is TGTGCCAGCAGTCGGGTTGGTCGCGCTGAAGCTTTCTTT. Encoded protein: CASSRVGRAEAFF. The whole variable domain, filled in from reference TRBV28 and TRBJ1-1, reads DVKVTQSSRYLVKRTGEKVFLECVQDMDHENMFWYRQDPGLGLRLIYFSYDVKMKEKGDIPEGYSVSREKKERFSLILESASTNQTSMYLCASSRVGRAEAFFGQGTRLTVV.

The chain has TRBV11-2 and TRBJ2-3; D might be TRBD1 (5 bases). CDR1 is SGHAT, CDR2 FQNNGV, per germline. V lost 0 bases to trimming and J lost 5 bases, with 12 bases between them. CDR3 size: 15 residues. CDR3 protein: CASSLEGPRGDTQYF. The CDR3 nucleotides are TGTGCCAGCAGCTTAGAGGGCCCTAGGGGAGATACGCAGTATTTT.

The J gene is TRBJ2-7, the V gene TRBV28; 7 nucleotides match TRBD2. Germline CDR1 and CDR2: MDHEN and SYDVKM. After removal of 5 bases from V and 2 bases from J, the junction contained 3 bases not matched to a gene. The CDR3 is made up of 13 amino acids. The chain's CDR3 is CASSRTSPYEQYF. Written as DNA, the CDR3 is TGTGCCAGCAGTCGGACTAGTCCCTACGAGCAGTACTTC.

The V call is TRBV5-1, the J call TRBJ1-3, with D perhaps matching TRBD1 (6 bases). In germline, CDR1 is SGHRS, CDR2 YFSETQ. Deletions cut 4 bases from V and 4 bases from J, with 15 bases between. The CDR3 has 15 amino acids. CDR3 sequence: CASSGGALVGNTIYF. The CDR3 nucleotides are TGCGCCAGCAGCGGGGGCGCCCTCGTCGGAAACACCATATATTTT.

V gene TRBV7-9 combines with J gene TRBJ2-3; D is unclear. The CDR3 is 12 amino acids. V dropped 5 bases and J dropped 7 bases, with 10 bases sitting between them. Germline lookup yields CDR1 SEHNR and CDR2 FQNEAQ (reference sequence). The CDR3 nucleotides are TGTGCCAGCAGCCCAGACTCGAATACGCAGTATTTT. This codes for CASSPDSNTQYF. Full variable domain (remainder filled in from reference TRBV7-9 and TRBJ2-3): DTGVSQNPRHKITKRGQNVTFRCDPISEHNRLYWYRQTLGQGPEFLTYFQNEAQLEKSRLLSDRFSAERPKGSFSTLEIQRTEQGDSAMYLCASSPDSNTQYFGPGTRLTVL.

The chain uses TRBV6-5 and TRBJ2-2; D possibly corresponds to TRBD2 (6 bases). This CDR3 is 16 amino acids long. Deletions cut 4 bases from V and 5 bases from J, with 17 bases between. Germline CDR1 and CDR2: MNHEY and SVGAGI. CDR3 nucleotide sequence: TGTGCCAGCAGTTTTTCCTGGGGGGTTGGTACCGGGGAGCTGTTTTTT. It codes for CASSFSWGVGTGELFF.

This clone appeared once. The gene calls are TRBV7-9 and TRBJ2-3; no clear D gene. CDR1 is SEHNR, CDR2 FQNEAQ, per germline (reference sequence). The CDR3 covers 14 residues. The V gene lost 5 bases and the J gene lost 0 bases, with 9 bases spanning the gap. The DNA of the CDR3 is TGTGCCAGCAGCCGGGTGGGGAGCACAGATACGCAGTATTTT. This translates into CASSRVGSTDTQYF.

This clone was detected only once. This rearrangement joins TRBV25-1 to TRBJ2-1; 7 bases map to TRBD2. J gave up 8 bases and V 3 bases, and 10 bases lay outside the gene matches. The CDR3 length is 15 residues. Germline CDR1 and CDR2: MGHDK and SYGVNS. The CDR3 sequence: CASSEGGVLGDEQFF. For the CDR3, the DNA is TGTGCCAGCAGTGAGGGGGGGGTTCTCGGAGATGAGCAGTTCTTC.

The rearrangement joins TRBV5-4 to TRBJ1-2, with a possible D match to TRBD1 (6 bases). Trimming stripped 7 bases from V and 6 bases from J, with 13 bases between. Germline V gene sequence: CDR1 SGHNT, CDR2 YYREEE (reference sequence). The CDR3 totals 12 residues. The CDR3 region is CASSEGGHGYTF. The DNA for the CDR3 is TGTGCCAGCTCGGAGGGGGGCCATGGCTACACCTTC.

Concerning this clone itself: The junction does not match germline at one end; this may be a read error. The rearrangement joins TRBV28 to TRBJ1-1, with 7 positions matching TRBD1. Germline values: CDR1 MDHEN, CDR2 SYDVKM. The CDR3 extends over 13 amino acids. Here the CDR3 DNA reads TGTGCCAGCTATACAGGGGTGAATACTGAAGCTTTCTTT. Translating gives CASYTGVNTEAFF.

The V call is TRBV27, the J call TRBJ1-6; D not resolved. Germline loops: CDR1 MNHEY, CDR2 SMNVEV (reference sequence). This CDR3 has 14 residues. V was trimmed by 11 bases and J by 1 base, leaving 12 bases between them. The CDR3 sequence: CASKRDSYNSPLHF. In DNA, the CDR3 is TGTGCCTCCAAAAGGGATTCCTATAATTCACCCCTCCACTTT.

The rearrangement uses TRBV6-2 or TRBV6-3 and TRBJ1-5; 10 nucleotides align to TRBD1. Losses at the gene ends were 4 bases for V and 1 base for J; bases not matched to a gene: 4. In germline, CDR1 is MNHEY, CDR2 SVGEGT. CDR3 size: 16 residues. In DNA, the CDR3 is TGTGCCAGCAGTTTCCGGGACAGGGGAAGCAATCAGCCCCAGCATTTT. Translated: CASSFRDRGSNQPQHF.

The chain uses TRBV4-3 and TRBJ1-2, with D maybe TRBD1 (5 bases). This CDR3 spans 17 amino acids. Germline CDR1 LGHNA, CDR2 YSLEER. The germline V and J ends were trimmed by 0 bases and 4 bases, with 18 bases remaining between them. The CDR3 DNA reads as TGCGCCAGCAGCCAAGATAGGACACGGGGGACCGCCTATGGCTACACCTTC. Amino acid sequence: CASSQDRTRGTAYGYTF.